This T cell receptor beta chain was profiled in a study of shared clonotypes between healthy human individuals. The method was immunoSEQ multiplex PCR; TCRdb's version includes in-frame clones alone and lacks a portion of them. The sample consists of about 2.4 million clones, approximately 94% of them appearing once. The ends were cut back, 2 bases at V and 5 bases at J, with 6 bases in the middle. Looked up from germline, CDR1 is MNHNY and CDR2 is SVGAGI (reference sequence). The length of the CDR3 is 13 residues. The V gene is TRBV6-6, the J gene TRBJ2-2; D not resolved. Sequencing was performed on naive CD4+ T cells sorted from blood. Subset denoted: CD45RA+ positively selected. The TCR was taken from a man between 18 and 35 years old in good health. The CDR3 DNA reads TGTGCCAGCAGTTACGCGGAGACCGGGGAGCTGTTTTTT. Protein: CASSYAETGELFF.